The 26 T cell receptor beta chains given below trace back to one sample, sequenced in a study of blood T cells in healthy people across ages. Combining a sample-barcoded 5' primer with a J-beta primer mix, a second PCR ran for about 7 to 11 cycles. TCRdb reanalysed the 5' RACE reads using MiXCR and keeps one entry per CDR3 protein. The sample shows roughly 680,000 distinct CDR3 sequences, 49% of them seen only once. Specimen: blood. These receptor sequences come from a woman between 55 and 75 years old in good health.

The chain combines TRBV7-9 with TRBJ2-6, with D perhaps being TRBD1 or TRBD2 (5 bases each). CDR3 size: 19 residues. CDR1 SEHNR and CDR2 FQNEAQ come from the germline V gene (reference sequence). V was clipped by 1 base and J by 0 bases, with 16 bases between them. The CDR3 here is CASSLGPGTPFSGANVLTF. The CDR3 region has the DNA TGTGCCAGCAGCTTAGGCCCCGGGACCCCCTTCTCTGGGGCCAACGTCCTGACTTTC.

The table lists this clonotype with a few counts. The genes are TRBV29-1 and TRBJ2-1; D might be TRBD2 (5 bases). V gave up 0 bases and J gave up 6 bases, with 6 bases separating them. This CDR3 region has 12 residues. Per the germline V gene, CDR1 is SQVTM and CDR2 is ANQGSEA. The CDR3 DNA follows: TGCAGCGTTGAAGATCGGGGCAATGAGCAGTTCTTC. It specifies CSVEDRGNEQFF.

Only one count was recorded for this clonotype. CDR3 DNA sequence: TGTGCCAGCAGCTTTTACAGGGAGTCCTACGAGCAGTACTTC. Its protein product is CASSFYRESYEQYF. The V gene is TRBV11-1, the J gene TRBJ2-7; D possibly corresponds to TRBD1 (6 bases). Trimming left V 3 bases short and J 1 base short, with 10 bases between. CDR3 length: 14 residues. Germline V gene sequence: CDR1 SGHAT, CDR2 FQDESV (reference sequence). The entire variable domain, with the rest obtained from reference TRBV11-1 and TRBJ2-7, is as follows: EAEVAQSPRYKITEKSQAVAFWCDPISGHATLYWYRQILGQGPELLVQFQDESVVDDSQLPKDRFSAERLKGVDSTLKIQPAELGDSAMYLCASSFYRESYEQYFGPGTRLTVT.

The chain joins TRBV6-2 or TRBV6-3 to TRBJ2-7; the D gene is possibly TRBD2 (5 bases). V gave up 3 bases and J gave up 1 base, with 13 bases separating them. CDR3 length: 15 amino acids. Germline V gene lookup returns CDR1 MNHEY and CDR2 SVGEGT. The CDR3 spells CASSYYSGRSYEQYF. The CDR3 nucleotides read TGTGCCAGCAGTTATTACTCGGGAAGGTCCTACGAGCAGTACTTC.

The rearrangement links TRBV21-1 to TRBJ2-7; the table's D call TRBD1 went unverified against the DNA. TRBV21-1 is a pseudogene segment. The CDR3 length is 16 residues. The CDR3 sequence is CASSPHARGPFYEQYF. CDR3 nucleotide sequence: TGTGCCAGCAGCCCCCACGCGAGGGGGCCCTTCTACGAGCAGTACTTC.

This chain connects TRBV6-1 to TRBJ1-5; 7 bases map to TRBD1. V was clipped by 2 bases and J by 1 base; unmatched bases: 5. The CDR3 is made up of 16 amino acids. Germline V gives CDR1 MNHNS, CDR2 SASEGT. The CDR3: CASSEPLTGSNQPQHF. The CDR3 region has the DNA TGTGCCAGCAGTGAACCCTTGACAGGGAGCAATCAGCCCCAGCATTTT.

In its sample, this clonotype was seen a few times. The chain joins TRBV7-2 to TRBJ1-6, with 8 bases fitting TRBD1. This CDR3 has 15 residues. The trim removed 4 bases at V and 6 bases at J, leaving 5 bases unmatched. In germline, CDR1 is SGHTA, CDR2 FQGNSA. The CDR3 nucleotides are TGTGCCAGCAGCTCCGACAGGGGAAGTAATTCACCCCTCCACTTT. This encodes CASSSDRGSNSPLHF. The entire variable domain, with the rest obtained from reference TRBV7-2 and TRBJ1-6, is as follows: GAGVSQSPSNKVTEKGKDVELRCDPISGHTALYWYRQSLGQGLEFLIYFQGNSAPDKSGLPSDRFSAERTGGSVSTLTIQRTQQEDSAVYLCASSSDRGSNSPLHFGNGTRLTVT.

V and J are TRBV20-1 and TRBJ1-5, with 7 bases aligning to TRBD1. V lost 4 bases to trimming and J lost 5 bases; unmatched junction nucleotides: 5. Looked up from germline, CDR1 is DFQATT and CDR2 is SNEGSKA (reference sequence). The CDR3 totals 13 residues. CDR3 nucleotide sequence: TGCAGTGCTACGTACAGGGGCTATCAGCCCCAGCATTTT. Protein product: CSATYRGYQPQHF.

Only a few counts were recorded for this clonotype. The V call is TRBV28, the J call TRBJ2-3, with TRBD2 as a possible D gene (6 bases). Germline V gene lookup returns CDR1 MDHEN and CDR2 SYDVKM. V was clipped by 3 bases and J by 6 bases, with 13 bases between them. The CDR3 is made up of 14 amino acids. CDR3 region: CASSFRGMRDTQYF. For the CDR3, the DNA is TGTGCCAGCAGTTTTCGCGGGATGCGGGATACGCAGTATTTT.

The chain combines TRBV5-6 with TRBJ2-1, with 8 bases aligning to TRBD2. V was clipped by 4 bases and J by 2 bases; unmatched bases: 11. Per germline, CDR1 SGHDT and CDR2 YYEEEE. CDR3 length: 17 residues. CDR3 coding DNA: TGTGCCAGCAGCGGGGTTAATCTAGCGGGCACCTACAATGAGCAGTTCTTC. Protein: CASSGVNLAGTYNEQFF.

This chain connects TRBV7-9 to TRBJ1-1; 7 bases align to TRBD1. CDR1 SEHNR and CDR2 FQNEAQ come from the germline V gene (reference sequence). The CDR3 contains 17 residues. The trim removed 11 bases at V and 1 base at J, leaving 19 bases unmatched. CDR3 sequence (DNA): TGTGCCCCGGAATGGTGGGCACCGGGACAGAGGAACACTGAAGCTTTCTTT. Translated: CAPEWWAPGQRNTEAFF. The complete variable domain, with remaining parts taken from reference TRBV7-9 and TRBJ1-1, reads DTGVSQNPRHKITKRGQNVTFRCDPISEHNRLYWYRQTLGQGPEFLTYFQNEAQLEKSRLLSDRFSAERPKGSFSTLEIQRTEQGDSAMYLCAPEWWAPGQRNTEAFFGQGTRLTVV.

This chain connects TRBV4-2 to TRBJ2-5; D is perhaps TRBD1 or TRBD2 (5 bases each). Germline V CDR1 and CDR2: LGHNA, YNFKEQ. The CDR3 has 15 amino acids. The V and J ends lost 0 bases and 5 bases respectively, with 13 bases between them. In nucleotides, the CDR3 is TGTGCCAGCAGCCAAGATCCGGGGCACGACGAGACCCAGTACTTC. Amino acids: CASSQDPGHDETQYF.

This chain connects TRBV6-5 to TRBJ2-1; 7 nucleotides agree with TRBD1. The ends lost 5 bases at V and 9 bases at J; junction bases unmatched: 4. The CDR3 is made up of 12 amino acids. The germline CDR1 and CDR2 sequences are MNHEY and SVGAGI. CDR3 bases: TGTGCCAGCAGTCTCAGGGGGACTGAGCAGTTCTTC. Translation: CASSLRGTEQFF.

The chain combines TRBV7-9 with TRBJ2-5, with 14 bases lining up with TRBD2. The CDR3 totals 15 residues. Trimming took 3 bases from V and 11 from J; bases not matched to a gene: 8. CDR1 and CDR2 from the germline V gene are SEHNR and FQNEAQ (reference sequence). CDR3 protein: CASSLGLAGEEEQYF. CDR3 DNA: TGTGCCAGCAGCTTGGGACTAGCGGGAGAAGAAGAGCAGTACTTC.

The V gene is TRBV20-1, the J gene TRBJ2-7; the match to TRBD2 covers 13 bases. V lost 7 bases, J lost 4 bases, and 10 bases stayed unmatched. This CDR3 has 15 amino acids. Germline assignment: CDR1 DFQATT and CDR2 SNEGSKA (reference sequence). CDR3 sequence: CSGRTSGRDPYEQYF. The CDR3 DNA sequence: TGCAGTGGGAGGACTAGCGGGAGAGACCCATACGAGCAGTACTTC.

This clonotype has a handful of counts. The chain joins TRBV7-2 to TRBJ2-7; 8 bases map to TRBD1. The J call could be wrong; TRBJ2-5 is a better fit for the DNA end. The germline V gene has CDR1 SGHTA and CDR2 FQGNSA. This CDR3 comprises 14 residues. In DNA, the CDR3 is TGTGCCAGCAGTTACGGACAGGGTTACGAGACCCAGTACTTC. This codes for CASSYGQGYETQYF.

The table lists this clonotype with a count of one. This sequence joins TRBV19 and TRBJ2-6; possibly TRBD1 for D (6 bases). V was shortened by 5 bases and J by 4 bases, with 15 bases between the two germline ends. The CDR3 extends over 16 amino acids. Germline-derived CDR1 and CDR2 are LNHDA and SQIVND (reference sequence). The CDR3 spells CASSPGVLRGANVLTF. The CDR3 region has the DNA TGTGCCAGTAGTCCAGGGGTTCTTCGGGGGGCCAACGTCCTGACTTTC.

There are many counts of this clonotype. This rearrangement joins TRBV5-1 to TRBJ2-1; maybe TRBD2 (5 bases). The CDR3 extends over 15 amino acids. V was trimmed by 0 bases and J by 4 bases, leaving 11 bases between them. Germline CDR1 is SGHRS and CDR2 is YFSETQ. CDR3 sequence: CASSLELGLYNEQFF. CDR3 nucleotides: TGCGCCAGCAGCTTGGAACTAGGACTGTACAATGAGCAGTTCTTC. The full variable domain, in which reference TRBV5-1 and TRBJ2-1 provide the parts outside the CDR3, is KAGVTQTPRYLIKTRGQQVTLSCSPISGHRSVSWYQQTPGQGLQFLFEYFSETQRNKGNFPGRFSGRQFSNSRSEMNVSTLELGDSALYLCASSLELGLYNEQFFGPGTRLTVL.

V usage is TRBV12-3 or TRBV12-4 and J usage is TRBJ2-3; weak D call: TRBD1 (5 bases). The CDR3 extends over 14 amino acids. With 3 bases removed from V and 11 bases from J, the gap between germline ends came to 18 bases. CDR3 bases: TGTGCCAGCAGTTTGTCAGGGCGAACAGATGTGCAGTATTTT. It specifies CASSLSGRTDVQYF.

The chain couples TRBV9 to TRBJ2-1; perhaps D is TRBD1 or TRBD2 (5 bases each). The V gene lost 0 bases and the J gene lost 2 bases, with 12 bases spanning the gap. The germline V gene encodes CDR1 SGDLS and CDR2 YYNGEE. The CDR3 contains 16 residues. CDR3 sequence reads: CASSVDEGKPYNEQFF. In DNA, the CDR3 is TGTGCCAGCAGCGTAGACGAGGGGAAGCCCTACAATGAGCAGTTCTTC.

This clonotype was detected a few times. V and J are TRBV4-2 and TRBJ1-6, with D unresolved. Germline CDR1 is LGHNA and CDR2 is YNFKEQ. The CDR3 contains 16 residues. Between the trimmed V and J ends, which lost 6 bases and 9 bases, there was a span of 21 bases. The chain's CDR3 is CASRRATSLSSSPLHF. The CDR3 nucleotides are TGTGCCAGCAGACGAGCTACTTCTCTCTCTAGTTCACCCCTCCACTTT.

This chain links TRBV28 with TRBJ2-3; TRBD1 aligns across 12 bases. There are 18 residues in the CDR3. The V and J ends lost 3 bases and 5 bases, in that order; junction bases with no gene match: 12. Germline values: CDR1 MDHEN, CDR2 SYDVKM. The CDR3 sequence is CASSFLPPGQGAVDTQYF. CDR3 bases: TGTGCCAGCAGTTTCCTTCCCCCGGGACAGGGGGCTGTAGATACGCAGTATTTT.

The V and J genes are TRBV7-9 and TRBJ2-2; 7 nucleotides match TRBD2. This CDR3 region has 13 residues. Losses at the gene ends were 8 bases for V and 4 bases for J; bases not matched to a gene: 4. CDR1 and CDR2 (germline): SEHNR, FQNEAQ (reference sequence). DNA for the CDR3: TGTGCCAGCCGACCGGGGGGCACCGGGGAGCTGTTTTTT. Translation: CASRPGGTGELFF.

The chain uses TRBV7-2 and TRBJ2-6; 12 nucleotides align to TRBD1. The junction had 7 bases not matched to a gene; V was cut back by 6 bases and J by 4 bases. The CDR3 is made up of 17 amino acids. Germline V gene sequence: CDR1 SGHTA, CDR2 FQGNSA. DNA for the CDR3: TGTGCCAGCAGTAGGGACAGGGGGCCTTACGGGGCCAACGTCCTGACTTTC. Protein sequence: CASSRDRGPYGANVLTF. Based on the CDR3 plus reference TRBV7-2 and TRBJ2-6, the full variable domain is GAGVSQSPSNKVTEKGKDVELRCDPISGHTALYWYRQSLGQGLEFLIYFQGNSAPDKSGLPSDRFSAERTGGSVSTLTIQRTQQEDSAVYLCASSRDRGPYGANVLTFGAGSRLTVL.

The sample holds one count of this clonotype. J is TRBJ2-3 and V is TRBV27; D is possibly TRBD2 (5 bases). The germline CDR1 and CDR2 sequences are MNHEY and SMNVEV (reference sequence). This CDR3 region has 15 residues. The V end lost 6 bases, the J end lost 0 bases, and 13 bases lay between the germline ends. CDR3 coding DNA: TGTGCCAGCAGACATCTGAGCGGAAGCACAGATACGCAGTATTTT. The encoded protein is CASRHLSGSTDTQYF.

This chain connects TRBV15 to TRBJ2-3, with 11 bases identical to TRBD2. The CDR3 consists of 16 residues. The V gene end was trimmed by 1 base and the J gene end by 4 bases; junction bases not matched to a gene: 4. Germline V gene data show CDR1 as LNHNV and CDR2 as YYDKDF (reference sequence). This CDR3 reads CATSRGVSGRADTQYF. As DNA, the CDR3 is TGTGCCACCAGCAGAGGGGTTAGCGGGAGGGCAGATACGCAGTATTTT.